This T cell receptor beta chain was identified during a study of blood T cells in healthy people across ages. General observations from the study: Fewer expanded clones and more diversity marked long-lived versus aged donors.

Alongside a J-beta primer mix, a sample-barcoded 5' primer served in a second PCR lasting about 7 to 11 cycles. TCRdb re-derived calls from the 5' RACE reads in MiXCR, one entry per CDR3 protein. The sample lists 780,000 or so distinct CDR3 sequences, roughly 56% occurring once. Germline assignment: CDR1 MNHEY and CDR2 SVGEGT. The CDR3 has 13 residues. V was shortened by 6 bases and J by 3 bases, with 11 bases between the two germline ends. This clonotype was recorded a few times. Its matching antigen is unknown. This TCR was sampled from a man aged 40-55 years in good health. Sequences were obtained from blood. The chain combines TRBV6-2 or TRBV6-3 with TRBJ1-2, with D perhaps matching TRBD1 (6 bases). The CDR3 nucleotides are TGTGCCAGCAGACGACAGGAGTACTATGGCTACACCTTC. Its translation: CASRRQEYYGYTF.